Listed below are T cell receptor beta chains from one sample, sequenced in a study of blood T cell repertoires in COVID-19. Clones were sequenced by immunoSEQ multiplex PCR, and TCRdb holds only the in-frame ones, with some missing. The table lists about 33,000 clones, 91% of them singletons. Sequencing used peripheral blood. These receptors were collected from a human donor with active COVID-19. The donor label of this sample is uncertain. Each CDR3 is given with its conserved first and last residue. The order of the fields is D gene, V gene, CDR3 length, J gene, clone size, CDR3 protein, CDR3 DNA. A D gene is named only where the DNA matches it firmly. Expanded clones get a size class; other rows say once, few or many, or leave the size out.

>-|TRBV27|12|TRBJ2-2|once
CASSFSTGELFF
TGTGCCAGCAGTTTCTCCACCGGGGAGCTGTTTTTT
>-|TRBV7-3|15|TRBJ2-5|-
CASSLNSGGYETQYF
TGTGCCAGCAGCTTAAACTCGGGGGGCTACGAGACCCAGTACTTC
>TRBD1|TRBV28|16|TRBJ2-3|-
CASSPYPGQSTDTQYF
TGTGCCAGCAGTCCCTATCCGGGACAGTCCACAGATACGCAGTATTTT
>-|TRBV6-1|15|TRBJ2-7|-
CASSERGGESYEQYF
TGTGCCAGCAGTGAACGGGGAGGAGAGTCCTACGAGCAGTACTTC
>TRBD1|TRBV7-8|16|TRBJ1-5|-
CASSSLTGGSNQPQHF
TGTGCCAGCAGCTCCTTGACAGGGGGGAGCAATCAGCCCCAGCATTTT
>-|TRBV7-2|17|TRBJ1-6|-
CASSPLGASSYNSPLHF
TGTGCCAGCAGCCCCTTGGGGGCGAGCTCCTATAATTCACCCCTCCACTTT
>TRBD2|TRBV7-3|16|TRBJ2-3|-
CASSLNSGAQRDTQYF
TGTGCCAGCAGCTTGAATAGCGGGGCCCAGCGGGATACGCAGTATTTT
>TRBD2|TRBV5-1|17|TRBJ2-2|-
CASSGTSGVLNTGELFF
TGCGCCAGCAGTGGGACTAGCGGGGTTCTTAACACCGGGGAGCTGTTTTTT
>-|TRBV3-1/TRBV3-2|13|TRBJ1-2|-
CASSQDRVGGYTF
TGTGCCAGCAGCCAAGACAGGGTAGGTGGCTACACCTTC
>TRBD1|TRBV5-4|15|TRBJ1-4|-
CASSKKQGAGEKLFF
TGTGCCAGCAGCAAAAAACAGGGGGCGGGTGAAAAACTGTTTTTT
>-|TRBV27|14|TRBJ1-4|few
CASSHRATNEKLFF
TGTGCCAGCAGTCACCGGGCAACTAATGAAAAACTGTTTTTT